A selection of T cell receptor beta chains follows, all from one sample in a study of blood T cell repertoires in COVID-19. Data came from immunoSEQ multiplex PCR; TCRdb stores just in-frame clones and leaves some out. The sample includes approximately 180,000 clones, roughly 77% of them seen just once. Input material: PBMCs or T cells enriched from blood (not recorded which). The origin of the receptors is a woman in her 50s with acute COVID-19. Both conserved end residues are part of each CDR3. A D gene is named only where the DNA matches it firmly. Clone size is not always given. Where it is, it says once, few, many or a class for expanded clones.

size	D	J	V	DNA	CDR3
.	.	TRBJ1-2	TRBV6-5	TGTGCCAGCAACCCCCGAGGGGGTTCCTCCTATGGCTACACCTTC	CASNPRGGSSYGYTF
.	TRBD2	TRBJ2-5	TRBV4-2	TGTGCCAGCAGCCAAGGATGGGGACTAGCGGATCAAGAGACCCAGTACTTC	CASSQGWGLADQETQYF
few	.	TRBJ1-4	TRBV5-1	TGCGCCAGCAGCTCCAGCCTAGCTGCAACTAATGAAAAACTGTTTTTT	CASSSSLAATNEKLFF
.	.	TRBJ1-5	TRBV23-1	TGCGCCAGCAGTCACTCCGGAGGGAATCTTAGTCAGCCCCAGCATTTT	CASSHSGGNLSQPQHF
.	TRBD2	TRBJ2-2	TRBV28	TGTGCCAGCAGTTTAGGGCCCCGGGGGGGGAACACCGGGGAGCTGTTTTTT	CASSLGPRGGNTGELFF
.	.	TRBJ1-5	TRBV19	TGTGCCAGTACCGTTATGGTGAATTTAGGCAATCAGCCCCAGCATTTT	CASTVMVNLGNQPQHF
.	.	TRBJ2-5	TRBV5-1	TGCGCCAGCAGCTTTAACTCGAGAGAGACCCAGTACTTC	CASSFNSRETQYF
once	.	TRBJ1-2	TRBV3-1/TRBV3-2	TGTGCCAGCAGCCCTGGGGCACTTTATGGCTACACCTTC	CASSPGALYGYTF
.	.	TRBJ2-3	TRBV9	TGTGCCAGCAGCGGGATTCACGGCGGGGCAGGGACAGATACGCAGTATTTT	CASSGIHGGAGTDTQYF
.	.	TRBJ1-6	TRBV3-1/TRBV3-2	TGTGCCAGCAGCCGGGCCCCCAGCTCCTATAATTCACCCCTCCACTTT	CASSRAPSSYNSPLHF
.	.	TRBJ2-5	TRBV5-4	TGTGCCAGCAGCTTCCGTACAGTTCAAGAGACCCAGTACTTC	CASSFRTVQETQYF
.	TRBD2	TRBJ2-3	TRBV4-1	TGCGCCAGCAGCCAAGCCGGGACTAGGGGGTATACGCAGTATTTT	CASSQAGTRGYTQYF
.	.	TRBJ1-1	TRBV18	TGTGCCAGCTCACCACATGAGGAAATGAACACTGAAGCTTTCTTT	CASSPHEEMNTEAFF
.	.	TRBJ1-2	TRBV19	TGTGCCACCTCCAACTCCGGGGGTACTAACTATGGCTACACCTTC	CATSNSGGTNYGYTF
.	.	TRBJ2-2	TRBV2	TGTGCCAGCAGTGACCTGACTAGTGGGGGCGGGGAGCTGTTTTTT	CASSDLTSGGGELFF
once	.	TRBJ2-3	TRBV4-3	TGCGCCAGCAGCCAAGTGGGAGTTCCAGATACGCAGTATTTT	CASSQVGVPDTQYF
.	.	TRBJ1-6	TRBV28	TGTGCCAGCAGTTTCGGGGACATTAATTCACCCCTCCACTTT	CASSFGDINSPLHF